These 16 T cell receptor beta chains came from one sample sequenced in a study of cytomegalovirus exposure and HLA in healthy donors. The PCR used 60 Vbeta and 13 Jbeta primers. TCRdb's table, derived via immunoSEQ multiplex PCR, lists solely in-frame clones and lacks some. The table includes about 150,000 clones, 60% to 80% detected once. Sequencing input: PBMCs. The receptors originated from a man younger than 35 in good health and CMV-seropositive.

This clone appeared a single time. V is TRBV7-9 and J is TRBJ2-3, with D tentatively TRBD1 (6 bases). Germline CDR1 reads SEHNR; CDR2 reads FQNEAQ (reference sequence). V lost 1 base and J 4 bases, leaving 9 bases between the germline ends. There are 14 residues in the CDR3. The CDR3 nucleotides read TGTGCCAGCAGCTTAGGTTCAGGGGCAGATACGCAGTATTTT. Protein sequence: CASSLGSGADTQYF.

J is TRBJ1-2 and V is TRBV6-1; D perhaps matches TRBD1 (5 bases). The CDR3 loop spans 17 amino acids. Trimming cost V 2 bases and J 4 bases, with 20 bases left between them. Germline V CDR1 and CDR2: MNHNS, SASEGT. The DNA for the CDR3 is TGTGCCAGCAGTGAACTTGTGGAGAAGACAGAAGCCTATGGCTACACCTTC. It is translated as CASSELVEKTEAYGYTF.

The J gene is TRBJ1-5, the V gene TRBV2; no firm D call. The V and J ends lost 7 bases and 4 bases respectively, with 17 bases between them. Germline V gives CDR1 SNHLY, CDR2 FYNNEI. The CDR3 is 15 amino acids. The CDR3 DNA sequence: TGTGCCAGCACCAATGAGGGTGGTAATAATCAGCCCCAGCATTTT. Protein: CASTNEGGNNQPQHF. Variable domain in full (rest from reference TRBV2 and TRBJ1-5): EPEVTQTPSHQVTQMGQEVILRCVPISNHLYFYWYRQILGQKVEFLVSFYNNEISEKSEIFDDQFSVERPDGSNFTLKIRSTKLEDSAMYFCASTNEGGNNQPQHFGDGTRLSIL.

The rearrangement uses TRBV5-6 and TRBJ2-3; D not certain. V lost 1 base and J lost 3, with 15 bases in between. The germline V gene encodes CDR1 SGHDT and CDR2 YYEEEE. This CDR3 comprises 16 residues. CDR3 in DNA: TGTGCCAGCAGCTTGTCTCCTTCCCCCTTGACAGATACGCAGTATTTT. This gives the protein CASSLSPSPLTDTQYF.

The CDR3 DNA is TGTGCCAGCAGGAGACCGGGACAGGGGAACTATGGCTACACCTTC. Translating it yields CASRRPGQGNYGYTF. This chain uses TRBV2 with TRBJ1-2; 10 positions match TRBD1. CDR3 length equals 15 residues. Per germline, CDR1 SNHLY and CDR2 FYNNEI. V dropped 6 bases and J dropped 2; count of bases not matched to a gene: 6.

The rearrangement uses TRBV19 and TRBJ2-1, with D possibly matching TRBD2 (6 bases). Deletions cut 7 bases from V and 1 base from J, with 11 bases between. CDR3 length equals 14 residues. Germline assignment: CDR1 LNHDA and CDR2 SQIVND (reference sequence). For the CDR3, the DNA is TGTGCCAGTACCGCGGGGCCTTCCTACAATGAGCAGTTCTTC. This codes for CASTAGPSYNEQFF.

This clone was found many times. In DNA form, the CDR3 reads TGTGCCAGCAGTTTAAACGGCGGCGGAGATACGCAGTATTTT. Its protein product is CASSLNGGGDTQYF. The chain has TRBV27 and TRBJ2-3, with D uncertain. From germline, CDR1 is MNHEY and CDR2 SMNVEV (reference sequence). V was trimmed by 2 bases and J by 5 bases, leaving 11 bases between them. CDR3 length: 14 amino acids.

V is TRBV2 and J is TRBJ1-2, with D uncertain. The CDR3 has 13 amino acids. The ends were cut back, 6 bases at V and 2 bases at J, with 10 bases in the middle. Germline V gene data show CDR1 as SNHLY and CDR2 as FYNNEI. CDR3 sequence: CASRPPGNYGYTF. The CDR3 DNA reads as TGTGCCAGCAGACCTCCAGGCAACTATGGCTACACCTTC. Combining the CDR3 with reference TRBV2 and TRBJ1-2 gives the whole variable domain EPEVTQTPSHQVTQMGQEVILRCVPISNHLYFYWYRQILGQKVEFLVSFYNNEISEKSEIFDDQFSVERPDGSNFTLKIRSTKLEDSAMYFCASRPPGNYGYTFGSGTRLTVV.

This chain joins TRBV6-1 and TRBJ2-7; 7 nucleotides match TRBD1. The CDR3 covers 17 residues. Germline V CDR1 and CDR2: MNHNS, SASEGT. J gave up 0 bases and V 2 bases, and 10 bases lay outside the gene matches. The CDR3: CASSERTGRERSYEQYF. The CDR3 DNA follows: TGTGCCAGCAGTGAAAGGACAGGTCGGGAACGCTCCTACGAGCAGTACTTC.

The CDR3 loop reads CASSGTDLGEKLFF. The CDR3 DNA follows: TGTGCCAGCAGTGGGACAGATTTGGGGGAAAAACTGTTTTTT. V usage is TRBV2 and J usage is TRBJ1-4; weak D call: TRBD1 (6 bases). Germline CDR1 SNHLY, CDR2 FYNNEI. The CDR3 is 14 residues long. Trimming cost V 4 bases and J 8 bases, with 14 bases left between them.

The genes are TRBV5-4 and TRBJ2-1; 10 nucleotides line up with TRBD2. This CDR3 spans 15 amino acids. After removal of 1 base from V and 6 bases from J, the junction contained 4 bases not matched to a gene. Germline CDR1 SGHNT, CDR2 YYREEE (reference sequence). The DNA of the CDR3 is TGTGCCAGCAGCTTGAGGACTAGCGGCCCCAATGAGCAGTTCTTC. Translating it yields CASSLRTSGPNEQFF.

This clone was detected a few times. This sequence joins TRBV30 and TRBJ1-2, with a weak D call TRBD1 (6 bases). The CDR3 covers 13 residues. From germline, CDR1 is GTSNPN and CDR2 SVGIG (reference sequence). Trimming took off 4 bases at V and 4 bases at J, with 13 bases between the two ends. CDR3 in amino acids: CAWTRQAGYGYTF. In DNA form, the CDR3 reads TGTGCCTGGACTAGACAGGCGGGCTATGGCTACACCTTC.

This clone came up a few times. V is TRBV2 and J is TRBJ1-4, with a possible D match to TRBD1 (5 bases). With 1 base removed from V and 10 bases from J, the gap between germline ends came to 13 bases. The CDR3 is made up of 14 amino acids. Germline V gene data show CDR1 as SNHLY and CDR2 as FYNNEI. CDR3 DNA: TGTGCCAGCAGTGAAGAAGCAGGGTCGGGAAAACTGTTTTTT. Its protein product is CASSEEAGSGKLFF.

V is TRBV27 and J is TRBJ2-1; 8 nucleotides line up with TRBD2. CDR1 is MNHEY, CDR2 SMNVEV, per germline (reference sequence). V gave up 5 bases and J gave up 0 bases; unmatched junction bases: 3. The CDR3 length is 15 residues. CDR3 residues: CASSLSGSSYNEQFF. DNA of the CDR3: TGTGCCAGCAGTCTGAGCGGGAGCTCCTACAATGAGCAGTTCTTC.

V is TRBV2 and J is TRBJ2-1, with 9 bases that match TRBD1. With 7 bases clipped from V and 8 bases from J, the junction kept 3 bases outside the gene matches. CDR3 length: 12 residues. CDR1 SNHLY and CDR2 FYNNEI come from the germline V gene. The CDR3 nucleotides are TGTGCCAGCACGGGACAGGGTCATGAGCAGTTCTTC. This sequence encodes CASTGQGHEQFF.

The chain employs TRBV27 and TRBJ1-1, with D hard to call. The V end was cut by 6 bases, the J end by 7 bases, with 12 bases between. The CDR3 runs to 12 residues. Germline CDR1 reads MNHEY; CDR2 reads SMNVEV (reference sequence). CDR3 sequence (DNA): TGTGCCAGCAGGGCTACCGGGAGTGAAGCTTTCTTT. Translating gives CASRATGSEAFF.